This T cell receptor (beta chain) emerged from a study of T cell responses to AZD1222 COVID-19 vaccine (dated by TCRdb to 2020 to 2022). Regarding the research as a whole: Because spike-specific TCR depth and breadth did not differ between the two schedules, AZD1222 recipients who got a second dose at roughly 4 weeks were pooled with those who got a second dose at roughly 12 weeks. A total of 230 to 250 trial participants underwent TCR sequencing, of whom around 200 received two doses of AZD1222 and about 25 received two doses of the MenACWY control vaccine. Enrollment into the trials was organized by age into subgroups of 18-55, 56-69 and 70-plus years, and those subgroups contained 148, 28 and 57 TCR-sequenced participants, respectively. Broad study findings and their caveats: Vaccine-associated CD4 TCRs spanned the whole spike protein, with dominant responses in regions 160-218 and 743-854. No day 14 peak-response samples were available, so repertoires were characterized only after the peak T cell response. Only 5 to 7 AZD1222 recipients were SARS-CoV-2 seropositive at baseline, limiting conclusions about previously exposed vaccinees. Participants were mostly white British and included more females than males, and it was suggested by the authors that clonal diversity may have been underestimated. After two AZD1222 doses, both the breadth and the depth of spike-specific TCRs were significantly higher than at day 0 and than in MenACWY recipients. Nearly half of unique spike-specific TCRs reportedly recognized epitopes outside regions mutated in the B.1.351 and B.1.1.7 variants. The 56-69-year group was small, and its depth increase did not reach significance, likely because of low power.

The CDR3 regions of human TCRbeta chains were analyzed by immunosequencing. In the original analysis: Repertoire TCRs were checked for matches against a reference library of SARS-CoV-2-specific TCRs that had been generated using the MIRA antigen-specificity platform. Breadth was defined as the fraction of unique TCRs that were SARS-CoV-2-associated. Depth was defined as the fraction of total T cells that were SARS-CoV-2-associated. Using the MIRA data, each spike-specific TCR was assigned both to the spike region to which the TCR was reactive and to a CD4 or CD8 class. Log10-transformed breadth and depth values were compared by one-way ANOVA with Sidak's multiple comparisons tests. The table was pulled from immuneACCESS by TCRdb, which kept in-frame rearrangements only. Such tables lose some clones; where checked, under half of the loss comes from unresolved V genes, and the rest has no known cause. For V, J and clone size, that table is used; D and trimming come from the DNA. This sample is represented by just over 150,000 clones; 75% to 95% of them were singletons. The top ten constitute 1.5% to 2% of the sample.

This sample's time point label indicates: baseline before first vaccination. Vaccinee samples were obtained from the UK trials COV001 and COV002, which included a single-blind randomized controlled phase 2/3 trial of AZD1222 (ChAdOx1 nCoV-19) in healthy adults. Trial participant PBMC samples were collected at day 0 and day 28 after the second dose for TCRbeta chain sequencing. Compared with germline, V lacks 6 bases and J lacks 4 bases; bases without a gene match: 6. The CDR3, from cysteine to phenylalanine, totals 14 residues. Only CDR3 DNA is held: 42 bases, read in frame from base 1. According to the germline V gene, CDR1 reads SGHVS and CDR2 reads FQNEAQ. Of note for this clone: This clone's antigen is unknown. No much larger clonotype is one base removed from it; base qualities were not supplied.

This sample comprised peripheral blood, obtained on day 0 of AZD1222 vaccination. The TCR comes from an adult in good health. The sequence joins TRBV7-8 to TRBJ2-1, and 7 junctional nucleotides match TRBD1. The CDR3 loop reads CASSRDSVYNEQFF. DNA sequence: TGTGCCAGCAGTAGGGACAGCGTTTACAATGAGCAGTTCTTC.